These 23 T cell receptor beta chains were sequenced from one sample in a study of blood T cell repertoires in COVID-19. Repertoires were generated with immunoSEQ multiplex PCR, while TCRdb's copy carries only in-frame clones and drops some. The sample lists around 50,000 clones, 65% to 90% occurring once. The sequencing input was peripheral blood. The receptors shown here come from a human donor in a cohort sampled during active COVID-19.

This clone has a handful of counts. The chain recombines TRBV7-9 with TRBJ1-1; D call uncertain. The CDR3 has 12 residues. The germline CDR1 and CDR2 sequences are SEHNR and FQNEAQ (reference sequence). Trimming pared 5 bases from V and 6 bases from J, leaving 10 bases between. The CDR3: CASSNEAPEAFF. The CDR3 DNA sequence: TGTGCCAGCAGCAATGAGGCCCCTGAAGCTTTCTTT.

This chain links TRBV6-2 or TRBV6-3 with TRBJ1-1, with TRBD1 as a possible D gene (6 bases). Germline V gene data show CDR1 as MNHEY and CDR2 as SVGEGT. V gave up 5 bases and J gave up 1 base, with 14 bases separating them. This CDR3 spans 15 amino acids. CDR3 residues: CASSLQGIGNTEAFF. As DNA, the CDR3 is TGTGCCAGCAGTCTCCAGGGGATCGGGAACACTGAAGCTTTCTTT.

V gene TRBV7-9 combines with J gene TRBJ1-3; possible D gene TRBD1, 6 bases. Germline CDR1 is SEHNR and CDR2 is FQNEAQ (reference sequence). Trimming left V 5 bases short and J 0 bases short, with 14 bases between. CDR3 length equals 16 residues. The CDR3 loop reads CASSPRGATSGNTIYF. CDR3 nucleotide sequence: TGTGCCAGCAGCCCGCGGGGGGCCACCTCTGGAAACACCATATATTTT.

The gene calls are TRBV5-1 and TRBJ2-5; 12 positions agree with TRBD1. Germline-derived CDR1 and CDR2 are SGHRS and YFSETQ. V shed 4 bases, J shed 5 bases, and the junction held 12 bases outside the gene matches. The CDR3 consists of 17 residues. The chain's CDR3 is CASSTIPGQGARETQYF. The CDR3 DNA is TGCGCCAGCAGCACAATTCCGGGACAGGGGGCTCGGGAGACCCAGTACTTC.

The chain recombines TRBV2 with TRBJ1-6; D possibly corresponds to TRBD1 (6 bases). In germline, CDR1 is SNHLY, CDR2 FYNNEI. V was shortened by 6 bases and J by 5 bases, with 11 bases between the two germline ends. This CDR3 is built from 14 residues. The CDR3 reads CASRGARNNSPLHF. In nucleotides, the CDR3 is TGTGCCAGCAGGGGGGCCCGAAATAATTCACCCCTCCACTTT.

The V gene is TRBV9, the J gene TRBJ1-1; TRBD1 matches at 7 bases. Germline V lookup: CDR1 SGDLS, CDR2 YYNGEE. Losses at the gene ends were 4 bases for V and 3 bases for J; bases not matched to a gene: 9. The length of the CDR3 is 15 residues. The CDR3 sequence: CASSMLQGMDTEAFF. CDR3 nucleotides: TGTGCCAGCAGCATGCTACAGGGGATGGACACTGAAGCTTTCTTT.

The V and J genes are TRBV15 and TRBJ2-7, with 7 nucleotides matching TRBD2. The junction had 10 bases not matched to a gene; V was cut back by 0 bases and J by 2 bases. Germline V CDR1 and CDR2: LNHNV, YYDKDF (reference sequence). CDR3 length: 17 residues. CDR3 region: CATSREGGGTLTYEQYF. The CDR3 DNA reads TGTGCCACCAGCAGAGAGGGGGGAGGGACCTTAACCTACGAGCAGTACTTC.

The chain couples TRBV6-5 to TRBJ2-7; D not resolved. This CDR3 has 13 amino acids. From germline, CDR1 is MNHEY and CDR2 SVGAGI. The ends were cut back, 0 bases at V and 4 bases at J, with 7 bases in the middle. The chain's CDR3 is CASSYSEWYEQYF. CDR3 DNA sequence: TGTGCCAGCAGTTACTCGGAGTGGTACGAGCAGTACTTC.

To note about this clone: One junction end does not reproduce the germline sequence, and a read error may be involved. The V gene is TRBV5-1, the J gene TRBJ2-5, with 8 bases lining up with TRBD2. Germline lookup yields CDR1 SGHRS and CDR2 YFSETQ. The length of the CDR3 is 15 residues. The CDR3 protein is CASRLGTRSQETQYF. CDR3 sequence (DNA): TGCGCCAGCAGATTGGGGACTAGGAGCCAAGAGACCCAGTACTTC.

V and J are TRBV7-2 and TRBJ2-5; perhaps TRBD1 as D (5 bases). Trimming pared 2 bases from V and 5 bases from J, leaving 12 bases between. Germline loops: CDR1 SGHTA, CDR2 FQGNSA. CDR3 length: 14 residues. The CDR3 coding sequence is TGTGCCAGCAGCTTACCTAGGGGCTTGGAGACCCAGTACTTC. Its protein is CASSLPRGLETQYF.

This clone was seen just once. The CDR3 coding sequence is TGTGCCAGCAGCCCCGGGAGCACTGAAGCTTTCTTT. Translated: CASSPGSTEAFF. The J gene is TRBJ1-1, the V gene TRBV7-3, with D uncertain. The CDR3 totals 12 residues. Germline CDR1 reads SGHTA; CDR2 reads FQGTGA. V lost 5 bases and J 4 bases, leaving 8 bases between the germline ends.

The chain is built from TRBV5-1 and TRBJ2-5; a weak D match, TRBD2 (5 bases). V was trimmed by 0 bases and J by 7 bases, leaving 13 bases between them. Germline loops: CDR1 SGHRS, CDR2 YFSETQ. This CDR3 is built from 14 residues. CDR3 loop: CASSLGEGPGTQYF. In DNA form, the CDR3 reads TGCGCCAGCAGCTTGGGAGAGGGCCCCGGGACCCAGTACTTC.

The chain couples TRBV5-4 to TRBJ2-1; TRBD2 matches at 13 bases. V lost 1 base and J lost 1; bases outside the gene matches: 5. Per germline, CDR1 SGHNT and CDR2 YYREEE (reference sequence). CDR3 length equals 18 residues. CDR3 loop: CASSLRTSGRGSYNEQFF. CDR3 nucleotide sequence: TGTGCCAGCAGCTTGAGGACTAGCGGGAGAGGGTCCTACAATGAGCAGTTCTTC.

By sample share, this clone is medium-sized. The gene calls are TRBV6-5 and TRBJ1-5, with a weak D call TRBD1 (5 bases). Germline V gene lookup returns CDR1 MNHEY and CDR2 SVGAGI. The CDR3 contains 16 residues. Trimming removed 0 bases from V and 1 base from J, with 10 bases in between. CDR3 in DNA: TGTGCCAGCAGTTACTCAGGGGCCGGAAGCAATCAGCCCCAGCATTTT. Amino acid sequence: CASSYSGAGSNQPQHF.

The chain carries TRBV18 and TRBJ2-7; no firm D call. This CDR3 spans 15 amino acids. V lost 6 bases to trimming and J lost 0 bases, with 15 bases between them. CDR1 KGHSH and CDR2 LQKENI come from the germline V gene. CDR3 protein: CASSPEVRASYEQYF. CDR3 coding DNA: TGTGCCAGCTCTCCCGAGGTACGAGCCTCCTACGAGCAGTACTTC.

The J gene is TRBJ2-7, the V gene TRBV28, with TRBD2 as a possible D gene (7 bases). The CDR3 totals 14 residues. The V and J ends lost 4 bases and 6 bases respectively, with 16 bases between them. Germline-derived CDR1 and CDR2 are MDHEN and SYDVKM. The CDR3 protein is CASSSEGRGGEQYF. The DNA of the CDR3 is TGTGCCAGCAGTTCCGAAGGTAGGGGGGGCGAGCAGTACTTC.

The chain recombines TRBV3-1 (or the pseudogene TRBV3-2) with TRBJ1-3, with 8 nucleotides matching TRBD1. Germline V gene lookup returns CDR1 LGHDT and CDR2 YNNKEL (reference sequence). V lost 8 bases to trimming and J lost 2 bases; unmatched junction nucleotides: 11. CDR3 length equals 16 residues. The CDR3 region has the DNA TGTGCCAGCCCGGGACAGGCATCGGTACCTGGAAACACCATATATTTT. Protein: CASPGQASVPGNTIYF.

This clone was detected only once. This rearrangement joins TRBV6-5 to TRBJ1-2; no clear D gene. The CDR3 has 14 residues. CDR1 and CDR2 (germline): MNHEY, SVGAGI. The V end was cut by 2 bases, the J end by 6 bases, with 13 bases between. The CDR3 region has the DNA TGTGCCAGCAGTTACGGGAGCGCTAGGGATGGCTACACCTTC. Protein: CASSYGSARDGYTF.

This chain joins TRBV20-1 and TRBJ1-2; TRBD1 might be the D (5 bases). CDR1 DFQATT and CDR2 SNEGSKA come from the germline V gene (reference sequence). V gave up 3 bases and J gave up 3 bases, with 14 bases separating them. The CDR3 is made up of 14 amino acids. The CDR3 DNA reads TGCAGTGCTAGTCTCCCAGGGATCGACTATGGCTACACCTTC. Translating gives CSASLPGIDYGYTF.

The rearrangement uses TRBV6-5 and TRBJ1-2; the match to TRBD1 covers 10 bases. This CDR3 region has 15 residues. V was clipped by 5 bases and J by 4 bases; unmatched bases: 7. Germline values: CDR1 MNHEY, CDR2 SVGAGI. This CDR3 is CASSQTGGALYGYTF. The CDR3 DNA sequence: TGTGCCAGCAGTCAGACAGGGGGCGCTCTCTATGGCTACACCTTC.

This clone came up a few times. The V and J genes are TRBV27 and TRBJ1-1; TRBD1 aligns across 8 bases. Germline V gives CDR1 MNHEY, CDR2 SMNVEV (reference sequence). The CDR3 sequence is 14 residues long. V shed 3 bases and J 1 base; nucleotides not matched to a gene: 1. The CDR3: CASSFGTGNTEAFF. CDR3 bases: TGTGCCAGCAGTTTCGGGACAGGGAACACTGAAGCTTTCTTT.

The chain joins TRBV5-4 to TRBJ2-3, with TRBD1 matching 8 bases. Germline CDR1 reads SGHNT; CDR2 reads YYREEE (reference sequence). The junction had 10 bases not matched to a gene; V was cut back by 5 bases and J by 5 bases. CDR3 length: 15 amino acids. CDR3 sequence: CASSHAGTGGDTQYF. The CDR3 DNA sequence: TGTGCCAGCAGTCATGCCGGGACAGGCGGAGATACGCAGTATTTT.

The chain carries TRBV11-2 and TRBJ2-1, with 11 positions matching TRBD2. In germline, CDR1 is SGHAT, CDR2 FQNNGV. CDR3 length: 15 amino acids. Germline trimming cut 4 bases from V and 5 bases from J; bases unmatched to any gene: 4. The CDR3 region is CASSSGLAVNNEQFF. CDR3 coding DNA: TGTGCCAGCAGCTCGGGACTAGCGGTAAACAATGAGCAGTTCTTC.